This T cell receptor (beta chain) was recorded in a study of blood T cells in healthy people across ages. Study-level findings and limits: Diversity of TCR beta per million T cells declined in a roughly linear way with age. When set beside aged donors, long-lived donors presented more naive CD4+ cells and higher diversity. It was not possible, with unsorted PBMCs, to conclusively compare naive and antigen-experienced cells. Estimates based on one million T cells were treated as lower bounds.

Germline V CDR1 and CDR2: SEHNR, FQNEAQ (reference sequence). V gave up 6 bases and J gave up 7 bases, with 16 bases separating them. This CDR3 has 13 residues. Primed by a sample-barcoded 5' primer and a J-beta primer mix, a second PCR proceeded for 7 to 11 cycles. TCRdb called the 5' RACE reads again in MiXCR, with one record for every CDR3 protein. The sample records 1.5 million to 1.8 million distinct CDR3 sequences, approximately 43% being singletons. As regards this clonotype: No antigen is known for it.

This TCR was recovered from a woman aged 18 to 35 in good health. The V gene is TRBV7-9, the J gene TRBJ2-7; D possibly uses TRBD1 or TRBD2 (5 bases each). Specimen: blood. Written as DNA, the CDR3 is TGTGCCAGCAGTACCCGGGACCCCCTAGAGCAGTACTTC. Residues: CASSTRDPLEQYF.